Listed below are T cell receptor beta chains from one sample, sequenced in a study of response to subunit inactivated influenza vaccine. TCRdb independently ran MiXCR on the RT-PCR reads; one entry per CDR3 protein. The table lists about 530,000 distinct CDR3 sequences, 13% of them singletons, with 10% to 15% in the top ten. The starting material was PBMCs from blood, obtained about 40 days after vaccination. Every receptor here comes from a man aged 45 to 65 who received an inactivated influenza vaccine. Both conserved end residues are part of each CDR3. The D gene is left open where the match is weak. The size entry is marked missing in some rows and otherwise reads once, few, many or a size class.

j_gene: TRBJ2-7; abundance: many; d_gene: NA; v_gene: TRBV12-3/TRBV12-4; CDR3nt: TGTGCCAGCAGTCAACTTCCGACTTACGAGCAGTACTTC; CDR3aa: CASSQLPTYEQYF
j_gene: TRBJ2-7; abundance: many; d_gene: NA; v_gene: TRBV7-9; CDR3nt: TGTGCCAGCAGCTTGGAGGGAAAGCAGTACTTC; CDR3aa: CASSLEGKQYF
j_gene: TRBJ1-2; abundance: NA; d_gene: NA; v_gene: TRBV11-2; CDR3nt: TGTGCCAGCAGCCCACCAGTCGGAGGCTACACCTTC; CDR3aa: CASSPPVGGYTF
j_gene: TRBJ2-7; abundance: once; d_gene: TRBD1; v_gene: TRBV12-3/TRBV12-4; CDR3nt: TGTGCCAGCAGACCGGGACAGGGGAACGAGCAGTACTTC; CDR3aa: CASRPGQGNEQYF
j_gene: TRBJ1-1; abundance: few; d_gene: NA; v_gene: TRBV2; CDR3nt: TGTGCCAGCAGACGTATAGCCGGGGGCGGCACTGAAGCTTTCTTT; CDR3aa: CASRRIAGGGTEAFF
j_gene: TRBJ2-1; abundance: many; d_gene: TRBD2; v_gene: TRBV29-1; CDR3nt: TGCAGCGTGAAAACTAGCGGGTATTACAATGAGCAGTTCTTC; CDR3aa: CSVKTSGYYNEQFF
j_gene: TRBJ2-3; abundance: NA; d_gene: TRBD2; v_gene: TRBV7-8; CDR3nt: TGTGCCAGCAGCTTCGGCGGGGGGGCATGGGATACGCAGTATTTT; CDR3aa: CASSFGGGAWDTQYF
j_gene: TRBJ1-4; abundance: few; d_gene: NA; v_gene: TRBV20-1; CDR3nt: TGCAGTGCCCGGCGCAGTTTTAATGAAAAACTGTTTTTT; CDR3aa: CSARRSFNEKLFF
j_gene: TRBJ2-2; abundance: NA; d_gene: TRBD2; v_gene: TRBV4-1; CDR3nt: TGCACCAGCAGCCAAGGGGAGGGTGGCACCGGGGAGCTGTTTTTT; CDR3aa: CTSSQGEGGTGELFF
j_gene: TRBJ1-2; abundance: NA; d_gene: NA; v_gene: TRBV7-9; CDR3nt: TGTGCCAGCGACAGGCCCGGAGCGGGGGACTATGGCTACACCTTC; CDR3aa: CASDRPGAGDYGYTF
j_gene: TRBJ2-5; abundance: few; d_gene: TRBD2; v_gene: TRBV6-1; CDR3nt: TGTGCCAGCAGTCCACTAGCGGGAGGGCCGGGAGAGACCCAGTACTTC; CDR3aa: CASSPLAGGPGETQYF
j_gene: TRBJ2-1; abundance: NA; d_gene: TRBD2; v_gene: TRBV7-6; CDR3nt: TGTGCCAGCAGTCCTAACTCCGCGGGGGTGGATAATGAGCAGTTCTTC; CDR3aa: CASSPNSAGVDNEQFF
j_gene: TRBJ2-2; abundance: many; d_gene: TRBD2; v_gene: TRBV6-2/TRBV6-3; CDR3nt: TGTGCCAGCAGTTACCGGATTGGGTTCTCGACTAGCGGGGGTCCCGGGGAGCTGTTTTTT; CDR3aa: CASSYRIGFSTSGGPGELFF
j_gene: TRBJ1-2; abundance: NA; d_gene: NA; v_gene: TRBV6-5; CDR3nt: TGTGCCAGCAGTTACTCGTACTTTTCGAACTATGGCTACACCTTC; CDR3aa: CASSYSYFSNYGYTF
j_gene: TRBJ2-1; abundance: NA; d_gene: TRBD2; v_gene: TRBV3-1; CDR3nt: TGTGCCAGCAGCGAAGACCCTAGCGGGGGGGCAAATGAGCAGTTCTTC; CDR3aa: CASSEDPSGGANEQFF
j_gene: TRBJ1-4; abundance: few; d_gene: NA; v_gene: TRBV6-1; CDR3nt: TGTGCCAGCGCCCTATCGGGGAGTGTAGAGGAAAAACTGTTTTTT; CDR3aa: CASALSGSVEEKLFF
j_gene: TRBJ2-7; abundance: many; d_gene: NA; v_gene: TRBV3-1; CDR3nt: TGTGCCAGCAGCCAAGAGCTAGGGGCCGCTTACGAGCAGTACTTC; CDR3aa: CASSQELGAAYEQYF
j_gene: TRBJ2-1; abundance: NA; d_gene: NA; v_gene: TRBV7-9; CDR3nt: TGTGCCAGCAGCTTAGGGGTGGGTGAGCAGTTCTTC; CDR3aa: CASSLGVGEQFF
j_gene: TRBJ2-1; abundance: few; d_gene: NA; v_gene: TRBV29-1; CDR3nt: TGCAGCGTTGTCGCTGGCAGGGCATGGTTCTTC; CDR3aa: CSVVAGRAWFF
j_gene: TRBJ2-7; abundance: few; d_gene: NA; v_gene: TRBV10-2; CDR3nt: TGCGCCAGCAGTGAGTCGACGGTTAGCTCCTACGAGCAGTACTTC; CDR3aa: CASSESTVSSYEQYF
j_gene: TRBJ1-1; abundance: NA; d_gene: NA; v_gene: TRBV18; CDR3nt: TGTGCCAGCTTGACAGGCCCTAACACTGAAGCTTTCTTT; CDR3aa: CASLTGPNTEAFF
j_gene: TRBJ2-2; abundance: NA; d_gene: NA; v_gene: TRBV7-2; CDR3nt: TGTGCCAGCAGCTCTGGAACCGGGCTATATGGGGAGCTGTTTTTT; CDR3aa: CASSSGTGLYGELFF
j_gene: TRBJ1-6; abundance: NA; d_gene: NA; v_gene: TRBV28; CDR3nt: TGTGCCAGCAGTTCGATACGGGATTCTCGGAATTCACCCCTCCACTTT; CDR3aa: CASSSIRDSRNSPLHF
j_gene: TRBJ2-5; abundance: NA; d_gene: NA; v_gene: TRBV29-1; CDR3nt: TGCAGCGTTGAAAAGGATGAAGCGGCCCAGTACTTC; CDR3aa: CSVEKDEAAQYF
j_gene: TRBJ2-3; abundance: NA; d_gene: TRBD2; v_gene: TRBV7-2; CDR3nt: TGTGCCAGCAGCTTAGCGTACCGGACTAGCGGGGACACAGATACGCAGTATTTT; CDR3aa: CASSLAYRTSGDTDTQYF
j_gene: TRBJ2-1; abundance: many; d_gene: NA; v_gene: TRBV3-1; CDR3nt: TGTGCCAGCAGCCAAGGTAGTATAGCCTCCAATGAGCAGTTCTTC; CDR3aa: CASSQGSIASNEQFF
j_gene: TRBJ2-4; abundance: few; d_gene: NA; v_gene: TRBV20-1; CDR3nt: TGCAGTGCTAGAGGGAAAGGTGGGGGGGCCGTAACCATTCAGTACTTC; CDR3aa: CSARGKGGGAVTIQYF
j_gene: TRBJ2-1; abundance: NA; d_gene: TRBD2; v_gene: TRBV4-3; CDR3nt: TGCGCCAGCAGCCGGAGCGGGGGGTACAACAATGAGCAGTTCTTC; CDR3aa: CASSRSGGYNNEQFF
j_gene: TRBJ2-5; abundance: few; d_gene: NA; v_gene: TRBV10-3; CDR3nt: TGTGCCATCAGTGTAGAGTACCAAGAGACCCAGTACTTC; CDR3aa: CAISVEYQETQYF
j_gene: TRBJ1-1; abundance: many; d_gene: NA; v_gene: TRBV29-1; CDR3nt: TGCAGCGTTCTCAAGAACACTGAAGCTTTCTTT; CDR3aa: CSVLKNTEAFF
j_gene: TRBJ2-7; abundance: NA; d_gene: TRBD1; v_gene: TRBV5-5; CDR3nt: TGTGCCAGCAGCTTGGTAGCAGGACAGGCCGCTCGCTACGAGCAGTACTTC; CDR3aa: CASSLVAGQAARYEQYF
j_gene: TRBJ2-5; abundance: many; d_gene: NA; v_gene: TRBV9; CDR3nt: TGTGCCAGCAGCGTAGGACCCCAAGAGACCCAGTACTTC; CDR3aa: CASSVGPQETQYF
j_gene: TRBJ2-3; abundance: few; d_gene: NA; v_gene: TRBV7-9; CDR3nt: TGTGCCAGCAGCTTAAGTACAGGGCAGGGGGATACGCAGTATTTT; CDR3aa: CASSLSTGQGDTQYF
j_gene: TRBJ2-1; abundance: many; d_gene: TRBD2; v_gene: TRBV28; CDR3nt: TGTGCCAGCAGTCCCTTTAGCGGGAGGGCCGGGGTTGAGCAGTTCTTC; CDR3aa: CASSPFSGRAGVEQFF
j_gene: TRBJ2-1; abundance: few; d_gene: TRBD2; v_gene: TRBV11-1; CDR3nt: TGTGCCAGCAGCTTACCGACCCTTCTCAAACTAGCGGGAGGGCCTGGTGAGCAGTTCTTC; CDR3aa: CASSLPTLLKLAGGPGEQFF
j_gene: TRBJ1-2; abundance: many; d_gene: NA; v_gene: TRBV7-2; CDR3nt: TGTGCCAGCAGCTTAGGTGAGCGCGATGGCTACACCTTC; CDR3aa: CASSLGERDGYTF
j_gene: TRBJ2-3; abundance: many; d_gene: TRBD2; v_gene: TRBV10-2; CDR3nt: TGCGCCAGCAGTATCCCGACTAGCGGGGTAGATACGCAGTATTTT; CDR3aa: CASSIPTSGVDTQYF
j_gene: TRBJ2-7; abundance: NA; d_gene: NA; v_gene: TRBV5-1; CDR3nt: TGCGCCAGCAGCTTGGAGGGGCTGGCTCGCGGCGAGCAGTACTTC; CDR3aa: CASSLEGLARGEQYF
j_gene: TRBJ2-1; abundance: NA; d_gene: NA; v_gene: TRBV2; CDR3nt: TGTGCCAGCAGTGAACAACCCCACCTCTCCTACAATGAGCAGTTCTTC; CDR3aa: CASSEQPHLSYNEQFF
j_gene: TRBJ2-7; abundance: few; d_gene: TRBD2; v_gene: TRBV9; CDR3nt: TGTGCCAGCAGCCCGACGTGGGCTAGCGGGAGTTACGAGCAGTACTTC; CDR3aa: CASSPTWASGSYEQYF
j_gene: TRBJ1-2; abundance: few; d_gene: NA; v_gene: TRBV12-3/TRBV12-4; CDR3nt: TGTGCCAGCAGTTTATTCCTTGCACAGGGAAACGGCTACACCTTC; CDR3aa: CASSLFLAQGNGYTF
j_gene: TRBJ2-7; abundance: many; d_gene: NA; v_gene: TRBV12-3/TRBV12-4; CDR3nt: TGTGCCAGCAGTTCGGGAGAGGGCAACGAGCAGTACTTC; CDR3aa: CASSSGEGNEQYF
j_gene: TRBJ2-7; abundance: NA; d_gene: TRBD2; v_gene: TRBV6-2/TRBV6-3; CDR3nt: TGTGCCAGCAGTTACGCGGGAGACATGGGCGAGCAGTACTTC; CDR3aa: CASSYAGDMGEQYF
j_gene: TRBJ2-3; abundance: NA; d_gene: TRBD2; v_gene: TRBV20-1; CDR3nt: TGCAGTGCTGGGGAAGCGGGAGGTGGGACAGATACGCAGTATTTT; CDR3aa: CSAGEAGGGTDTQYF
j_gene: TRBJ2-7; abundance: few; d_gene: TRBD1; v_gene: TRBV12-3/TRBV12-4; CDR3nt: TGTGCCAGCAGTTTCAGGGGGCCGGCCTACGAGCAGTACTTC; CDR3aa: CASSFRGPAYEQYF
j_gene: TRBJ2-1; abundance: few; d_gene: TRBD2; v_gene: TRBV25-1; CDR3nt: TGTGCCAGCAGTGACGCCGGGACTAGCGCTTACAATGAGCAGTTCTTC; CDR3aa: CASSDAGTSAYNEQFF
j_gene: TRBJ2-3; abundance: few; d_gene: NA; v_gene: TRBV18; CDR3nt: TGTGCCAGCTCACCACTAGACGGGACGACAGATACGCAGTATTTT; CDR3aa: CASSPLDGTTDTQYF
j_gene: TRBJ2-1; abundance: many; d_gene: TRBD2; v_gene: TRBV7-2; CDR3nt: TGTGCCAGCAGCTTAGCGCTGGCGGGAGTATCGGGTGAGCAGTTCTTC; CDR3aa: CASSLALAGVSGEQFF
j_gene: TRBJ1-5; abundance: few; d_gene: NA; v_gene: TRBV5-5; CDR3nt: TGTGCCAGCAGCTTGGATTTAGGTCAGCCCCAGCATTTT; CDR3aa: CASSLDLGQPQHF
j_gene: TRBJ2-1; abundance: NA; d_gene: TRBD1; v_gene: TRBV6-1; CDR3nt: TGTGCCAGCAGTACCAACAGGGGGAGGACCTACAATGAGCAGTTCTTC; CDR3aa: CASSTNRGRTYNEQFF
j_gene: TRBJ2-5; abundance: NA; d_gene: NA; v_gene: TRBV7-9; CDR3nt: TGTGCCAGCAGCTACCTCGGGGACGAGGCGACCCAGTACTTC; CDR3aa: CASSYLGDEATQYF
j_gene: TRBJ1-2; abundance: NA; d_gene: NA; v_gene: TRBV7-2; CDR3nt: TGTGCCAGCAGCCCTGTCGGGGGAGCTAACTATGGCTACACCTTC; CDR3aa: CASSPVGGANYGYTF
j_gene: TRBJ2-3; abundance: NA; d_gene: NA; v_gene: TRBV7-9; CDR3nt: TGTGCCAGCACCCCAGGAGGGTCGGAGCCTACGCAGTATTTT; CDR3aa: CASTPGGSEPTQYF
j_gene: TRBJ2-3; abundance: few; d_gene: NA; v_gene: TRBV5-1; CDR3nt: TGCGCCAGCAGCTTGGATGGGGTTCCCACAGATACGCAGTATTTT; CDR3aa: CASSLDGVPTDTQYF
j_gene: TRBJ1-3; abundance: few; d_gene: NA; v_gene: TRBV12-3/TRBV12-4; CDR3nt: TGTGCCAGCAGTCTCTTGGAGGCGGGTGACACCATATATTTT; CDR3aa: CASSLLEAGDTIYF
j_gene: TRBJ2-6; abundance: few; d_gene: TRBD1; v_gene: TRBV5-1; CDR3nt: TGCGCCAGCAGCTTGGGAACAGGGGTTGGGGCCAACGTCCTGACTTTC; CDR3aa: CASSLGTGVGANVLTF
j_gene: TRBJ2-1; abundance: few; d_gene: TRBD2; v_gene: TRBV29-1; CDR3nt: TGCAGCGTCGGCCCTACCAGCGGGAGGGCCAATGAGCAGTTCTTC; CDR3aa: CSVGPTSGRANEQFF
j_gene: TRBJ2-1; abundance: few; d_gene: NA; v_gene: TRBV11-2; CDR3nt: TGTGCCAGCAGCTTAGAGTCAGGACAGCACAATGAGCAGTTCTTC; CDR3aa: CASSLESGQHNEQFF
j_gene: TRBJ1-1; abundance: few; d_gene: NA; v_gene: TRBV20-1; CDR3nt: TGCAGTGCTGTCGGACCTTTTAATGAAGCTTTCTTT; CDR3aa: CSAVGPFNEAFF
j_gene: TRBJ2-7; abundance: few; d_gene: TRBD2; v_gene: TRBV4-1; CDR3nt: TGCGCCAGCAGCCGGGTAGGGGAGGGATCGCTGGGGTACTACGAGCAGTACTTC; CDR3aa: CASSRVGEGSLGYYEQYF